These T cell receptor beta chains were read from a single sample in a study of shared T cell receptors in the human thymus. Sequencing used immunoSEQ multiplex PCR; TCRdb keeps in-frame clones, though not all of them. Of roughly 660,000 clones detected, 88% appear once; the ten largest clones hold 0.0095% to 0.011%. Another study also made use of these data, one on human thymus T cells.

The specimen sequenced was thymocytes. The source of these receptors is a boy under three years old with a congenital heart defect. CDR3s include the opening cysteine and the closing phenylalanine or tryptophan. A D gene is named only where the DNA matches it firmly. Size values are once, few and many counts, or a class for expanded clones, and some rows have none.

>TRBV14|NA|TRBJ2-7|few
CASSRPEGHEQYF
TGTGCCAGCAGCAGACCGGAGGGCCACGAGCAGTACTTC
>TRBV2|TRBD2|TRBJ2-3|NA
CATLAGVFSDTQYF
TGTGCCACCTTAGCGGGAGTATTTTCAGATACGCAGTATTTT
>TRBV2|TRBD1|TRBJ1-3|NA
CASSEWQGALGNTIYF
TGTGCCAGCAGTGAATGGCAGGGGGCCTTGGGAAACACCATATATTTT
>TRBV4-3|TRBD1|TRBJ1-2|NA
CASSQEGGQDHYGYTF
TGCGCCAGCAGCCAAGAAGGGGGACAGGACCACTATGGCTACACCTTC
>TRBV6-5|TRBD1|TRBJ1-2|NA
CASSSGGGYGYTF
TGTGCCAGCAGCTCAGGGGGCGGGTATGGCTACACCTTC
>TRBV7-8|NA|TRBJ2-5|NA
CASSARGSQETQYF
TGTGCCAGCAGCGCCAGAGGGTCCCAAGAGACCCAGTACTTC
>TRBV11-2|TRBD2|TRBJ2-2|NA
CASSLGLAGKVGELFF
TGTGCCAGCAGCTTAGGACTAGCGGGAAAGGTCGGGGAGCTGTTTTTT
>TRBV4-2|TRBD2|TRBJ2-3|NA
CASSQESSGIQRPSTDTQYF
TGTGCCAGCAGCCAAGAATCCAGCGGGATCCAACGGCCTAGCACAGATACGCAGTATTTT
>TRBV5-8|NA|TRBJ2-4|NA
CASSLAENIQYF
TGTGCCAGCAGCTTGGCCGAGAACATTCAGTACTTC
>TRBV30|NA|TRBJ2-3|NA
CAWIREREIRHGEDTQYF
TGTGCCTGGATTCGCGAACGGGAGATCCGGCATGGGGAAGATACGCAGTATTTT
>TRBV4-3|NA|TRBJ2-3|NA
CASSQDSTSHRTDTQYF
TGCGCCAGCAGCCAAGATTCCACTAGCCATCGCACAGATACGCAGTATTTT
>TRBV2|TRBD1|TRBJ1-1|NA
CASSLGQGFSEAFF
TGTGCCAGCAGTCTAGGACAGGGGTTTAGTGAAGCTTTCTTT
>TRBV7-2|NA|TRBJ2-1|NA
CASSLAGVTYNEQFF
TGTGCCAGCAGCTTAGCGGGAGTCACCTACAATGAGCAGTTCTTC
>TRBV18|TRBD2|TRBJ2-5|NA
CASSPAKGRELETQYF
TGTGCCAGCTCACCAGCTAAGGGGCGGGAGTTGGAGACCCAGTACTTC
>TRBV27|NA|TRBJ2-4|NA
CASSLAGLAKNIQYF
TGTGCCAGCAGTTTGGCAGGGTTAGCCAAAAACATTCAGTACTTC
>TRBV28|NA|TRBJ2-2|NA
CASRLSGSGTGELFF
TGTGCCAGCAGGCTGTCCGGGTCGGGGACCGGGGAGCTGTTTTTT
>TRBV21-1|NA|TRBJ2-7|NA
CACTRGTGIPYEQYF
TGTGCCTGTACCAGGGGGACAGGGATCCCCTACGAGCAGTACTTC
>TRBV11-2|NA|TRBJ2-7|NA
CASSLSSQDSYEQYF
TGTGCCAGCAGCTTATCTTCCCAGGACTCCTACGAGCAGTACTTC
>TRBV13|TRBD1|TRBJ2-2|NA
CASQTGTGITGELFF
TGTGCCAGCCAAACCGGGACAGGCATCACCGGGGAGCTGTTTTTT
>TRBV6-1|TRBD2|TRBJ2-1|NA
CASSEEAAGLAEGKFF
TGTGCCAGCAGTGAAGAGGCCGCGGGACTAGCGGAGGGGAAGTTCTTC
>TRBV11-2|NA|TRBJ2-1|NA
CASSSTSLRSYNEQFF
TGTGCCAGCAGCTCCACTAGCCTCCGCTCCTACAATGAGCAGTTCTTC
>TRBV4-3|TRBD2|TRBJ2-1|NA
CASSHLAGVSEQFF
TGCGCCAGCAGCCACCTAGCGGGAGTTTCTGAGCAGTTCTTC
>TRBV9|TRBD1|TRBJ2-3|NA
CASSAAPAGTGQGIDTQYF
TGTGCCAGCAGCGCCGCCCCCGCTGGGACAGGCCAGGGGATTGATACGCAGTATTTT
>TRBV13|NA|TRBJ1-2|NA
CASSLGGGGYTF
TGTGCCAGCAGCTTAGGCGGGGGGGGCTACACCTTC
>TRBV2|TRBD1|TRBJ2-7|NA
CASSRTGAISYEQYF
TGTGCCAGCAGTCGAACAGGGGCTATATCCTACGAGCAGTACTTC
>TRBV19|NA|TRBJ1-2|once
CASTAGRVDYGYTF
TGTGCCAGTACCGCAGGCAGGGTGGACTATGGCTACACCTTC
>TRBV5-1|TRBD2|TRBJ2-7|NA
CASSGGGRALRYEQYF
TGCGCCAGCAGCGGCGGGGGTAGGGCCCTAAGATACGAGCAGTACTTC
>TRBV11-2|NA|TRBJ2-7|NA
CASSWEEGSYEQYF
TGTGCCAGCAGCTGGGAGGAGGGATCCTACGAGCAGTACTTC